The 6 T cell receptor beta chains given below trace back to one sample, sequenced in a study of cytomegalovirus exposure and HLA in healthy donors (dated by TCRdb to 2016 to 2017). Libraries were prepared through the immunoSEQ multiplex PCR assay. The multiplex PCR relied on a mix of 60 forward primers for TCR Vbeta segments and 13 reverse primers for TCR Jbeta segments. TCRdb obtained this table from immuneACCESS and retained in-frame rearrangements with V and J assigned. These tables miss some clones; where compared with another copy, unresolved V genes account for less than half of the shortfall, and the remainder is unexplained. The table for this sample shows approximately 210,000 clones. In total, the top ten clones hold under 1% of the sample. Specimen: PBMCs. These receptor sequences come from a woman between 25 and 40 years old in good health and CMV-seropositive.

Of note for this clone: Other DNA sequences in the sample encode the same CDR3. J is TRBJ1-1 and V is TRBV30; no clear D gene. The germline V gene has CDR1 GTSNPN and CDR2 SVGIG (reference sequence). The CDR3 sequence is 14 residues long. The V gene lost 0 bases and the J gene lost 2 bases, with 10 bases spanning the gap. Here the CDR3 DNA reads TGTGCCTGGAGTGTACTGCGGGTAAACACTGAAGCTTTCTTT. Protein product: CAWSVLRVNTEAFF.

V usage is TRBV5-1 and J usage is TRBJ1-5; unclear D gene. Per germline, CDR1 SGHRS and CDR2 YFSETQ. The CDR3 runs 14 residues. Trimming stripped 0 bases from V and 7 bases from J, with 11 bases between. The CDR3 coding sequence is TGCGCCAGCAGCTTGGAGTCGGGGAGACAGCCCCAGCATTTT. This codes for CASSLESGRQPQHF.

The CDR3 sequence is CASSPDFLNTEAFF. The CDR3 DNA is TGTGCCAGCTCACCAGACTTTCTGAACACTGAAGCTTTCTTT. The chain has TRBV18 and TRBJ1-1; no clear D. CDR3 length: 14 residues. V shed 2 bases and J shed 0 bases, with 7 bases lying between them. Per germline, CDR1 KGHSH and CDR2 LQKENI.

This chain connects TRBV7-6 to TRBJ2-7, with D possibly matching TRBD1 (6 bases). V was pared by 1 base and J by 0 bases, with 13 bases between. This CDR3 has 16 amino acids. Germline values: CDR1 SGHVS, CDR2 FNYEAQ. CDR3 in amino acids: CASSLVAGANSYEQYF. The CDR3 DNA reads TGTGCCAGCAGCTTAGTTGCAGGGGCCAACTCCTACGAGCAGTACTTC.

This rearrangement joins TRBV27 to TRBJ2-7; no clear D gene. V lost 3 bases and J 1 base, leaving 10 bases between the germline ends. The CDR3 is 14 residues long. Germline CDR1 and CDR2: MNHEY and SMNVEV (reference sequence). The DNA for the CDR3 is TGTGCCAGCAGTTTGACGGAGAGATCCTACGAGCAGTACTTC. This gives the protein CASSLTERSYEQYF.

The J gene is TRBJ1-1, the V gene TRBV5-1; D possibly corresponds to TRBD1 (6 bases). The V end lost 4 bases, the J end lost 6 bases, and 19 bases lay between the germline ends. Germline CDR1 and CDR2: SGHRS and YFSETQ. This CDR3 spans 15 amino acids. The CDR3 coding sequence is TGCGCCAGCAGCCCGAGACAGGCCTTAACCGCTGAAGCTTTCTTT. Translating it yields CASSPRQALTAEAFF.